The 10 T cell receptor beta chains below all came from one sample that was sequenced in a study of identical twins. TCRdb re-analysed the 5' RACE reads in MiXCR, keeping a single row per CDR3 protein. The repertoire holds under 450,000 distinct CDR3 sequences, about a fifth seen once, with around 10% in the top ten. Sequencing was performed on naive T cells sorted from blood. These TCRs come from a man aged 50 to 59 in good health.

The chain carries TRBV7-9 and TRBJ1-2, with 8 nucleotides matching TRBD1. The CDR3 has 15 amino acids. Per germline, CDR1 SEHNR and CDR2 FQNEAQ (reference sequence). Losses at the gene ends were 5 bases for V and 2 bases for J; bases not matched to a gene: 7. CDR3 region: CASSPNRDRNYGYTF. The CDR3, as DNA: TGTGCCAGCAGCCCTAACCGGGACAGGAACTATGGCTACACCTTC.

This clonotype has a handful of counts. CDR3 sequence: CAWSVLGSLNTEAFF. In DNA, the CDR3 is TGTGCCTGGAGTGTACTGGGCAGTTTGAACACTGAAGCTTTCTTT. This rearrangement joins TRBV30 to TRBJ1-1, with D uncertain. The V and J ends lost 0 bases and 0 bases respectively, with 11 bases between them. The CDR3 runs to 15 residues. CDR1 and CDR2 from the germline V gene are GTSNPN and SVGIG (reference sequence).

This clonotype came up many times. The V gene is TRBV10-3, the J gene TRBJ1-2; no clear D gene. Trimming left V 0 bases short and J 8 bases short, with 10 bases between. CDR3 length equals 13 residues. From germline, CDR1 is ENHRY and CDR2 SYGVKD. The chain's CDR3 is CAISESQSEGYTF. CDR3 bases: TGTGCCATCAGTGAGTCGCAGTCGGAGGGCTACACCTTC.

A few counts support this clonotype. The chain recombines TRBV25-1 with TRBJ2-2; D not resolved. Trimming removed 2 bases at V and 3 bases at J, with 1 base between. The CDR3 length is 12 residues. The germline V gene encodes CDR1 MGHDK and CDR2 SYGVNS. CDR3 coding DNA: TGTGCCAGCAGTGAAGACACCGGGGAGCTGTTTTTT. It codes for CASSEDTGELFF.

V usage is TRBV7-2 and J usage is TRBJ1-5, with 9 bases aligning to TRBD1. The V segment lost 1 base and the J segment 5 bases; nucleotides outside the gene matches: 3. The CDR3 consists of 15 residues. CDR1 SGHTA and CDR2 FQGNSA come from the germline V gene. CDR3 bases: TGTGCCAGCAGCTTAGTACAGGGGGCCTATCAGCCCCAGCATTTT. This sequence encodes CASSLVQGAYQPQHF.

There are a few counts of this clonotype. This chain connects TRBV4-1 to TRBJ2-1; 9 nucleotides line up with TRBD2. There are 16 residues in the CDR3. Germline-derived CDR1 and CDR2 are MGHRA and YSYEKL. V trimming: 0 bases; J trimming: 5 bases; junction bases outside the gene matches: 5. CDR3 sequence reads: CASSQDTASGNNEQFF. The CDR3, as DNA: TGCGCCAGCAGCCAAGATACGGCTAGCGGGAACAATGAGCAGTTCTTC.

The chain recombines TRBV12-3 or TRBV12-4 with TRBJ1-4, with D possibly matching TRBD1 (5 bases). The germline V and J ends were trimmed by 7 bases and 4 bases, with 16 bases remaining between them. The CDR3 runs to 15 residues. The chain's CDR3 is CASTNSGSGNEKLFF. DNA of the CDR3: TGTGCCAGCACCAACTCAGGGTCTGGTAATGAAAAACTGTTTTTT.

The rearrangement joins TRBV7-9 to TRBJ1-2; D remains ambiguous. The CDR3 covers 12 residues. The V gene's germline CDR1 is SEHNR and CDR2 FQNEAQ (reference sequence). Trimming shortened V by 7 bases and J by 6 bases, and 12 bases separated the two germline ends. Written as DNA, the CDR3 is TGTGCCAGCACCGGGGATGTTGATGGCTACACCTTC. Its protein product is CASTGDVDGYTF. Filled out from reference TRBV7-9 and TRBJ1-2, the complete variable domain reads DTGVSQNPRHKITKRGQNVTFRCDPISEHNRLYWYRQTLGQGPEFLTYFQNEAQLEKSRLLSDRFSAERPKGSFSTLEIQRTEQGDSAMYLCASTGDVDGYTFGSGTRLTVV.

The gene calls are TRBV7-6 and TRBJ2-2; D unclear. V shed 5 bases and J shed 6 bases, with 13 bases lying between them. Germline lookup yields CDR1 SGHVS and CDR2 FNYEAQ. The CDR3 spans 14 residues. Here the CDR3 reads CASSQTERPGELFF. DNA for the CDR3: TGTGCCAGCAGCCAAACCGAAAGGCCCGGGGAGCTGTTTTTT.

In this sample, this clonotype turned up many times. This rearrangement joins TRBV27 to TRBJ2-5, with 12 bases identical to TRBD1. This CDR3 is built from 16 residues. The ends lost 3 bases at V and 4 bases at J; junction bases unmatched: 6. Germline loops: CDR1 MNHEY, CDR2 SMNVEV (reference sequence). The CDR3 DNA is TGTGCCAGCAGTTTGACCGGGACAGGGGGCTTAGAGACCCAGTACTTC. As protein: CASSLTGTGGLETQYF.